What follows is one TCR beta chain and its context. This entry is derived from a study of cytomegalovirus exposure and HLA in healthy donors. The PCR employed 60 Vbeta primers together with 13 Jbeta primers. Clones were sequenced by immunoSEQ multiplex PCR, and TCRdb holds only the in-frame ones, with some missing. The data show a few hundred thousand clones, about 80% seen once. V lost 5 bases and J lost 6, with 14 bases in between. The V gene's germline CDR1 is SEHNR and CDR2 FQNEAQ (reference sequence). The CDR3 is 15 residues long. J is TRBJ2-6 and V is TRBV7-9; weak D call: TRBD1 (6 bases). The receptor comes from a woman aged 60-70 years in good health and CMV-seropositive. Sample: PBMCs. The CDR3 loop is CASSPRQAEANVLTF. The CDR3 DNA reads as TGTGCCAGCAGCCCCCGACAGGCTGAGGCCAACGTCCTGACTTTC.